This T cell receptor (beta chain) was sequenced in a study of identical twins. The CDR3 has 15 residues. The ends were cut back, 1 base at V and 0 bases at J, with 8 bases in the middle. Germline CDR1 is LGHNA and CDR2 is YNFKEQ. TCRdb reanalysed the 5' RACE reads using MiXCR and keeps one entry per CDR3 protein. Among around 1.7 million distinct CDR3 sequences listed, less than 35% were seen once. The clonotype originates from a newborn girl in good health. The rearrangement links TRBV4-2 to TRBJ2-3; D gene unclear. Sequences were obtained from cord blood. CDR3 sequence reads: CASSQVVLSTDTQYF. The CDR3 DNA reads as TGTGCCAGCAGCCAAGTGGTACTTAGCACAGATACGCAGTATTTT.